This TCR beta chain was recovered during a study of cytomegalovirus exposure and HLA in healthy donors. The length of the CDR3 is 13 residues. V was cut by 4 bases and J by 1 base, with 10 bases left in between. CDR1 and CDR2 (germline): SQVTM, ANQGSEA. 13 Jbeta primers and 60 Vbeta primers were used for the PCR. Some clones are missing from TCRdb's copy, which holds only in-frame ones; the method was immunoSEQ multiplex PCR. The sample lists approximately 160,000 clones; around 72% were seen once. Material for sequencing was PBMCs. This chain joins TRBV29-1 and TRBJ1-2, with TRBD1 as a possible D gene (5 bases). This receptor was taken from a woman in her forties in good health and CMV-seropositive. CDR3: CSVATALNYGYTF. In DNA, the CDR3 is TGCAGCGTTGCGACAGCACTTAACTATGGCTACACCTTC.